Below, 20 T cell receptor beta chains from the same sample are listed, as sequenced in a study of blood T cells in healthy people across ages (dated by TCRdb to the mid-2010s). The library was obtained by 5' RACE. The instrument was an Illumina HiSeq 2500. A second PCR of about 6 to 11 cycles was run with a J-beta primer mix and a sample-barcoded 5' primer. Starting from the raw public reads, TCRdb applied fastp trimming at Q25, assembled clones with MiXCR and retained in-frame beta chains. CDR3 protein sequences are deduplicated, and each keeps its most common genes and DNA. The sample table records some 1.7 million distinct CDR3 sequences; approximately 28% of these occur just once. The ten top clones hold 7.7% of the sample. The sequenced sample was blood. The receptors stem from a woman aged 25 to 39 in good health.

V gene TRBV24-1 combines with J gene TRBJ2-5; no clear D gene. V lost 4 bases, J lost 0 bases, and 14 bases lay in between. This CDR3 has 16 residues. CDR1 and CDR2 (germline): KGHDR, SFDVKD. In DNA form, the CDR3 reads TGTGCCACCAGTGAAATCTGTGGGGTCTACCAAGAGACCCAGTACTTC. The encoded protein is CATSEICGVYQETQYF.

The sample holds a few counts of this clonotype. This rearrangement joins TRBV12-3 or TRBV12-4 to TRBJ1-3; D remains ambiguous. This CDR3 is built from 13 residues. Trimming cost V 1 base and J 4 bases, with 5 bases left between them. The CDR3 loop reads CASSLVLGNTIYF. Written as DNA, the CDR3 is TGTGCCAGCAGTTTAGTCTTAGGAAACACCATATATTTT.

This chain uses TRBV9 with TRBJ1-2; TRBD1 might be the D (5 bases). The CDR3 is 16 residues long. Trimming removed 3 bases at V and 0 bases at J, with 15 bases between. CDR1 and CDR2 from the germline V gene are SGDLS and YYNGEE. CDR3 sequence: CASSGQTESANYGYTF. DNA of the CDR3: TGTGCCAGCAGCGGTCAGACAGAGTCCGCTAACTATGGCTACACCTTC.

The rearrangement joins TRBV10-3 to TRBJ1-5; D is unresolved. Deletions cut 8 bases from V and 6 bases from J, with 14 bases between. The germline gives CDR1 ENHRY, CDR2 SYGVKD. This CDR3 has 13 amino acids. CDR3 amino acids: CAIAGLLGQPQHF. The CDR3 nucleotides are TGTGCCATCGCCGGTCTCCTGGGTCAGCCCCAGCATTTT.

The sample holds one count of this clonotype. This rearrangement joins TRBV29-1 to TRBJ2-7, with D possibly TRBD2 on 5 matching bases. Germline CDR1 SQVTM, CDR2 ANQGSEA. V was pared by 3 bases and J by 7 bases, with 19 bases between. CDR3 length equals 14 residues. The DNA for the CDR3 is TGCAGCGTTGAGGACTCCTTCGCGAACAATGAGCAGTACTTC. Translating gives CSVEDSFANNEQYF.

This clonotype was seen just once. The chain couples TRBV7-2 to TRBJ2-3; a possible D gene is TRBD2 (5 bases). The V gene's germline CDR1 is SGHTA and CDR2 FQGNSA. This CDR3 is built from 13 residues. The V end lost 5 bases, the J end lost 4 bases, and 10 bases lay between the germline ends. The CDR3 bases are TGTGCCAGCAGCGACCTAGCCCCAGATACGCAGTATTTT. It yields the protein CASSDLAPDTQYF. Looking up the rest from reference TRBV7-2 and TRBJ2-3 gives the full variable domain: GAGVSQSPSNKVTEKGKDVELRCDPISGHTALYWYRQSLGQGLEFLIYFQGNSAPDKSGLPSDRFSAERTGGSVSTLTIQRTQQEDSAVYLCASSDLAPDTQYFGPGTRLTVL.

This clonotype appeared a few times. The chain recombines TRBV5-1 with TRBJ2-3; D remains ambiguous. The CDR3 consists of 15 residues. V lost 0 bases and J lost 4, with 12 bases in between. Per germline, CDR1 SGHRS and CDR2 YFSETQ. The CDR3 loop reads CASSLGVPTADTQYF. CDR3 in DNA: TGCGCCAGCAGCTTGGGGGTGCCGACGGCAGATACGCAGTATTTT.

In this sample, this clonotype turned up a few times. This chain links TRBV30 with TRBJ1-2; possible D gene TRBD1, 5 bases. Per the germline V gene, CDR1 is GTSNPN and CDR2 is SVGIG (reference sequence). The V end lost 0 bases, the J end lost 5 bases, and 10 bases lay between the germline ends. This CDR3 is built from 13 residues. CDR3 in DNA: TGTGCCTGGAGTGTACAGGAGGGGTATGGCTACACCTTC. Protein product: CAWSVQEGYGYTF.

The chain recombines TRBV18 with TRBJ1-1; D is ambiguous. Looked up from germline, CDR1 is KGHSH and CDR2 is LQKENI. V lost 7 bases and J 3 bases, leaving 12 bases between the germline ends. This CDR3 spans 13 amino acids. CDR3 sequence: CASFPAADTEAFF. In DNA form, the CDR3 reads TGTGCCAGCTTCCCTGCCGCGGACACTGAAGCTTTCTTT.

This clonotype was counted only a few times. The chain links TRBV6-2 or TRBV6-3 to TRBJ2-3; D call uncertain. The CDR3 has 14 residues. The germline gives CDR1 MNHEY, CDR2 SVGEGT. Trimming took off 0 bases at V and 4 bases at J, with 8 bases between the two ends. The CDR3 DNA follows: TGTGCCAGCAGTTACTCTCCGGTCTCAGATACGCAGTATTTT. Translating it yields CASSYSPVSDTQYF.

In its sample, this clonotype was seen a few times. This sequence joins TRBV7-9 and TRBJ2-1, with D hard to call. The CDR3 spans 15 residues. Germline V gene lookup returns CDR1 SEHNR and CDR2 FQNEAQ (reference sequence). V was cut by 6 bases and J by 0 bases, with 12 bases left in between. The CDR3 sequence: CASRTFTRSYNEQFF. In nucleotides, the CDR3 is TGTGCCAGCAGAACTTTCACACGCTCCTACAATGAGCAGTTCTTC. The whole variable domain, filled in from reference TRBV7-9 and TRBJ2-1, reads DTGVSQNPRHKITKRGQNVTFRCDPISEHNRLYWYRQTLGQGPEFLTYFQNEAQLEKSRLLSDRFSAERPKGSFSTLEIQRTEQGDSAMYLCASRTFTRSYNEQFFGPGTRLTVL.

This clonotype was found a few times. The V and J genes are TRBV9 and TRBJ2-5; 11 bases are a match to TRBD2. Germline assignment: CDR1 SGDLS and CDR2 YYNGEE. The CDR3 is 16 residues long. The J segment lost 7 bases and the V segment lost 3 bases, leaving 11 bases of the junction unmatched. The CDR3 sequence is CASSGRLAGTGLTQYF. In DNA, the CDR3 is TGTGCCAGCAGCGGACGACTAGCGGGGACGGGTTTGACCCAGTACTTC.

The chain is built from TRBV18 and TRBJ1-2; D perhaps matches TRBD1 (5 bases). Germline CDR1 reads KGHSH; CDR2 reads LQKENI. This CDR3 spans 14 amino acids. Trimming pared 3 bases from V and 7 bases from J, leaving 15 bases between. CDR3 residues: CASSPVAGTGGYTF. CDR3 DNA sequence: TGTGCCAGCTCACCGGTGGCCGGGACCGGTGGCTACACCTTC.

This clonotype was seen only once. This could be a read error, since a much larger clone is one nucleotide away. The rearrangement joins TRBV7-2 to TRBJ2-5; 9 nucleotides line up with TRBD2. CDR3 length: 17 amino acids. From germline, CDR1 is SGHTA and CDR2 FQGNSA. CDR3 sequence reads: CASSPIGNSGRRETRYF. In DNA form, the CDR3 reads TGTGCCAGCAGCCCCATCGGAAATAGCGGGAGACGAGAGACCCGGTACTTC.

About this clonotype: Being one base from a much bigger clone, this may be a read error. V gene TRBV5-1 combines with J gene TRBJ2-1; TRBD2 agrees at 9 bases. Germline V lookup: CDR1 SGHRS, CDR2 YFSETQ. Trimming removed 1 base from V and 3 bases from J; junction bases left unmatched: 2. This CDR3 has 15 residues. CDR3 DNA sequence: TGCGCCAGCAGCTTGAAAGCGGGAGGCTACAATGAGCAGTTCTTC. It specifies CASSLKAGGYNEQFF.

This sequence joins TRBV5-6 and TRBJ2-5; maybe TRBD1 (6 bases). Germline values: CDR1 SGHDT, CDR2 YYEEEE. CDR3 length equals 14 residues. V lost 4 bases and J lost 5, with 15 bases in between. The chain's CDR3 is CASSRAKGVETQYF. Written as DNA, the CDR3 is TGTGCCAGCAGCCGAGCCAAGGGGGTGGAGACCCAGTACTTC. The full variable domain, completed using reference TRBV5-6 and TRBJ2-5, is DAGVTQSPTHLIKTRGQQVTLRCSPKSGHDTVSWYQQALGQGPQFIFQYYEEEERQRGNFPDRFSGHQFPNYSSELNVNALLLGDSALYLCASSRAKGVETQYFGPGTRLLVL.

With respect to this clonotype: Here the CDR3 omits its conserved ending phenylalanine or tryptophan, so a read error is the likely source. The chain is built from TRBV5-1 and TRBJ2-7, with D unresolved. The V gene lost 4 bases and the J gene lost 0 bases, with 8 bases spanning the gap. CDR1 and CDR2 (germline): SGHRS, YFSETQ. The length of the CDR3 is 13 residues. In nucleotides, the CDR3 is TGCGCCAGCAGCCTATCCAGCTCCTACGAGCAGTACTGC. Its protein product is CASSLSSSYEQYC.

This clonotype was seen more than once but under ten times. The CDR3 DNA reads as TGTGCCAGCAGCTTAGGTTCAGCGGGAGGGGGAGAGACCCAGTACTTC. This sequence encodes CASSLGSAGGGETQYF. The chain combines TRBV7-8 with TRBJ2-5; 10 bases fit TRBD2. The CDR3 length is 16 residues. V dropped 1 base and J dropped 4; count of bases not matched to a gene: 6. Germline values: CDR1 SGHVS, CDR2 FQNEAQ.

This clonotype occurred many times. The genes are TRBV6-1 and TRBJ1-2, with D possibly TRBD1 on 6 matching bases. Germline V CDR1 and CDR2: MNHNS, SASEGT. This CDR3 contains 14 residues. The V end was cut by 7 bases, the J end by 2 bases, with 14 bases between. The DNA of the CDR3 is TGTGCCAGCAAAACAGAGACAGGAAACTATGGCTACACCTTC. Protein: CASKTETGNYGYTF.

This chain links TRBV29-1 with TRBJ2-7, with 7 bases aligning to TRBD2. The CDR3 has 14 amino acids. In germline, CDR1 is SQVTM, CDR2 ANQGSEA. V dropped 1 base and J dropped 0; count of bases not matched to a gene: 3. CDR3 in amino acids: CSVEGAGLSYEQYF. The CDR3 nucleotides are TGCAGCGTTGAAGGAGCGGGGCTCTCCTACGAGCAGTACTTC.